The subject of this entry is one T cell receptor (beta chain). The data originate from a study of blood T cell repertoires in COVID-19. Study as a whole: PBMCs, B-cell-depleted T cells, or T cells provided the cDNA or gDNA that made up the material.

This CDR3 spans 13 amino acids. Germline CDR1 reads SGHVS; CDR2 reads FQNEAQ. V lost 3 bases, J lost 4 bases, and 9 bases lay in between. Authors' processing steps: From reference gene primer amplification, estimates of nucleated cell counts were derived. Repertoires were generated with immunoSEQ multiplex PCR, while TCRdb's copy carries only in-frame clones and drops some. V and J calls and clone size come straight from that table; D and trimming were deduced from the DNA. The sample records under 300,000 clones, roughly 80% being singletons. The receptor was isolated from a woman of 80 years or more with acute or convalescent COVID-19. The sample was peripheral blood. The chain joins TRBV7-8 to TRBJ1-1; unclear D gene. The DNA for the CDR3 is TGTGCCAGCAGCTTGAGGGAGAGCACTGAAGCTTTCTTT. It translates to CASSLRESTEAFF.